This T cell receptor (beta chain) was identified during a study of blood T cell repertoires in COVID-19. Profiled with immunoSEQ multiplex PCR; TCRdb holds only in-frame clones, not every one. The table shows about 300,000 clones, with roughly 90% occurring only once. Germline V gene lookup returns CDR1 MNHEY and CDR2 SVGEGT. With V trimmed by 7 bases and J by 1 base, 7 bases remained unmatched. The CDR3 is 15 amino acids. The material sequenced was peripheral blood. The chain uses TRBV6-2 or TRBV6-3 and TRBJ1-1; 9 bases align to TRBD1. This clonotype was obtained from a man aged 18 to 29 who had recovered from COVID-19. CDR3 sequence (DNA): TGTGCCAGCACCCCCGGGACAGGGCCGAACACTGAAGCTTTCTTT. Translating it yields CASTPGTGPNTEAFF.